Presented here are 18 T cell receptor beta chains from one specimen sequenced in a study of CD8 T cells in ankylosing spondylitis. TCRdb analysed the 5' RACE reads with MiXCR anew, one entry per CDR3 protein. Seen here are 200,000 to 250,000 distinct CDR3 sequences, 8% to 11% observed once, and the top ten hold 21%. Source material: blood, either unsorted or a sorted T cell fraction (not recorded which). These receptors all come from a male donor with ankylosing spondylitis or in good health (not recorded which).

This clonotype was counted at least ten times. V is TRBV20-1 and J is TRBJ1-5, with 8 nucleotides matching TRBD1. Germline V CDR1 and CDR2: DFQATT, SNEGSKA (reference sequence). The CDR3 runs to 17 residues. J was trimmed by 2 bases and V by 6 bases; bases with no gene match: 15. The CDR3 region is CSATGRQGSKGNQPQHF. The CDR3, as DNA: TGCAGTGCCACCGGTAGACAGGGGTCGAAGGGCAATCAGCCCCAGCATTTT.

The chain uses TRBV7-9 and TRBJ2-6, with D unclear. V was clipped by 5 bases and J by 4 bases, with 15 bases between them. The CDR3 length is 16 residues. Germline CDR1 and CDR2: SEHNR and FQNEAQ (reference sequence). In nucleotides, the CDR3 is TGTGCCAGCAGCCCTGCTTTACGGGCCGGGGCCAACGTCCTGACTTTC. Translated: CASSPALRAGANVLTF.

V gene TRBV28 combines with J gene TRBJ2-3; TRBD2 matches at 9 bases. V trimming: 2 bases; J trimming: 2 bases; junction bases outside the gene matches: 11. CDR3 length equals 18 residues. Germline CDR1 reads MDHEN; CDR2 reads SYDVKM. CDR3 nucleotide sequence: TGTGCCAGCAGTTTACCGAGCGGGGGGCACAAAAACACAGATACGCAGTATTTT. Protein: CASSLPSGGHKNTDTQYF. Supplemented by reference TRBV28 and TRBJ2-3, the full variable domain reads DVKVTQSSRYLVKRTGEKVFLECVQDMDHENMFWYRQDPGLGLRLIYFSYDVKMKEKGDIPEGYSVSREKKERFSLILESASTNQTSMYLCASSLPSGGHKNTDTQYFGPGTRLTVL.

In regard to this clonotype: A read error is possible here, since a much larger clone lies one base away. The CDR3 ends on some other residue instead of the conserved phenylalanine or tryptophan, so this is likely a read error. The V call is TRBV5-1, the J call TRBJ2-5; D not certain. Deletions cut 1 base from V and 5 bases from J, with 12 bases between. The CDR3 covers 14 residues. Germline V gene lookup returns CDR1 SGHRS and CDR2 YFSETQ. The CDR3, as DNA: TGCGCCAGCAGCTTGAGTACCCTCAGGGAGACCCAGTACTCC. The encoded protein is CASSLSTLRETQYS.

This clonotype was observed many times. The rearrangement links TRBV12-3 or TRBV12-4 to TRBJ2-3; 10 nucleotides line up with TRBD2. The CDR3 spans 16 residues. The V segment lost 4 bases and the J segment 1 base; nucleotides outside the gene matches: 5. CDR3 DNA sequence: TGTGCCAGCAGTTACCTAGGGACTAGCGGCACAGATACGCAGTATTTT. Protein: CASSYLGTSGTDTQYF.

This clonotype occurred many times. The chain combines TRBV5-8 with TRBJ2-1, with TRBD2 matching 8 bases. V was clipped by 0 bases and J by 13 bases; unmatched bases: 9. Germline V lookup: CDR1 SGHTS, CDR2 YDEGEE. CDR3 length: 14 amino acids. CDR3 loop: CASSLDRGGLPQFF. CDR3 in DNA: TGTGCCAGCAGCTTGGATCGGGGGGGCCTCCCCCAGTTCTTC. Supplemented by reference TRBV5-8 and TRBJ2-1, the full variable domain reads EAGVTQSPTHLIKTRGQQATLRCSPISGHTSVYWYQQALGLGLQFLLWYDEGEERNRGNFPPRFSGRQFPNYSSELNVNALELEDSALYLCASSLDRGGLPQFFGPGTRLTVL.

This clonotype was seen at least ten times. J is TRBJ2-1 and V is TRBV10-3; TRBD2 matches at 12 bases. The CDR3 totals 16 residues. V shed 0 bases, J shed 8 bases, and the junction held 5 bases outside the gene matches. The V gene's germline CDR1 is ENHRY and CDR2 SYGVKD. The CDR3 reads CAISESPSGGAYEQFF. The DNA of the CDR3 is TGTGCCATCAGTGAGTCCCCTAGCGGGGGGGCCTATGAGCAGTTCTTC.

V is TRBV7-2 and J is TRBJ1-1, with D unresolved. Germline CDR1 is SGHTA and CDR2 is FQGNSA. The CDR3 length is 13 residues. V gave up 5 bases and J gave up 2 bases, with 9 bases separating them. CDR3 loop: CASSKLPNTEAFF. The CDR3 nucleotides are TGTGCCAGCAGCAAGCTCCCCAACACTGAAGCTTTCTTT.

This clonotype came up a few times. In DNA, the CDR3 is TGTGCCAGCAGCCAAGTTACGGACAGCTACAATGAGCAGTTCTTC. It specifies CASSQVTDSYNEQFF. The chain uses TRBV3-1 and TRBJ2-1; D is possibly TRBD1 (6 bases). The CDR3 extends over 15 amino acids. Germline assignment: CDR1 LGHDT and CDR2 YNNKEL (reference sequence). The V end was cut by 1 base, the J end by 3 bases, with 10 bases between.

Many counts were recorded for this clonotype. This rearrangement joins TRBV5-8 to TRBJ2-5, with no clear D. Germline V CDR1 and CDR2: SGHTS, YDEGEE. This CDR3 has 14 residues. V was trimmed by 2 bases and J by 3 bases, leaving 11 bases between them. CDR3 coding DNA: TGTGCCAGCAGCTTTGACGGCGGAAAAGAGACCCAGTACTTC. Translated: CASSFDGGKETQYF. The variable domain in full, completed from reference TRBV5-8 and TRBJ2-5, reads EAGVTQSPTHLIKTRGQQATLRCSPISGHTSVYWYQQALGLGLQFLLWYDEGEERNRGNFPPRFSGRQFPNYSSELNVNALELEDSALYLCASSFDGGKETQYFGPGTRLLVL.

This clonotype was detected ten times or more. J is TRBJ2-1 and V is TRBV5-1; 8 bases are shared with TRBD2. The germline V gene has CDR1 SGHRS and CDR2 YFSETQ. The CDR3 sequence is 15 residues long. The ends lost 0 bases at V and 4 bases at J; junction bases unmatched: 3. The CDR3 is CASSLDGGVYNEQFF. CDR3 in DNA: TGCGCCAGCAGCTTGGACGGGGGGGTTTACAATGAGCAGTTCTTC.

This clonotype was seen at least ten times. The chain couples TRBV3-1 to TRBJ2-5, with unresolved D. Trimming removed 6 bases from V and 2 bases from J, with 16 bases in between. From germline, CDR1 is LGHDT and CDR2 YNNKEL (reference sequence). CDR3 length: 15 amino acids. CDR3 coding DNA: TGTGCCAGCAGTCAATTCGCCCAGATTCAAGAGACCCAGTACTTC. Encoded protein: CASSQFAQIQETQYF.

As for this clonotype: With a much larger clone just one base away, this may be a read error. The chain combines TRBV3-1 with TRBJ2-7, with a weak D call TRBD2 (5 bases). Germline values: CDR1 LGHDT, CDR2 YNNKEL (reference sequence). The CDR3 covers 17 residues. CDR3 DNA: TGTGCCAGCACCCAAGAAGGAGGCGAGGTGGGCTCCTACGAGCAGTACTTC. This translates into CASTQEGGEVGSYEQYF.

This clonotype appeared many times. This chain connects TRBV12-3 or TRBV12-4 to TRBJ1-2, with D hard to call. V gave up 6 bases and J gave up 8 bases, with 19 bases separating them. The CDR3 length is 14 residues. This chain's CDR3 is CASRWTLGREGYTF. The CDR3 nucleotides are TGTGCCAGCAGGTGGACCCTAGGGAGGGAGGGCTACACCTTC.

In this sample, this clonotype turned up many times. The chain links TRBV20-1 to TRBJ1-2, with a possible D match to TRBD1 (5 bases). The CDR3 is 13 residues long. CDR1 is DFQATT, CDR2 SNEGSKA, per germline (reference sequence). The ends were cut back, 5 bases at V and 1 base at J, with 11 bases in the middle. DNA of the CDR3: TGCAGTGCTTCCCAGGGAGATAACTATGGCTACACCTTC. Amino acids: CSASQGDNYGYTF.

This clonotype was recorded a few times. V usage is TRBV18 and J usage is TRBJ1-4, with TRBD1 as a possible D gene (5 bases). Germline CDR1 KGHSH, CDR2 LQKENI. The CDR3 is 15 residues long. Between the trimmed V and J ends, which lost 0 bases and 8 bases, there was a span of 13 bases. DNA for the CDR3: TGTGCCAGCTCACCACCGGGCAGGGCAGGAGAAAAACTGTTTTTT. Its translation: CASSPPGRAGEKLFF.

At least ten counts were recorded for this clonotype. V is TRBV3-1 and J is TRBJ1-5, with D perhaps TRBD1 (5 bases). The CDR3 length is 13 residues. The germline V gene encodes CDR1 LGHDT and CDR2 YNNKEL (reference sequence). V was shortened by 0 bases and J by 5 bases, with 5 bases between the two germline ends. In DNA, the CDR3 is TGTGCCAGCAGCCAAGACAGGGATCAGCCCCAGCATTTT. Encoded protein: CASSQDRDQPQHF.

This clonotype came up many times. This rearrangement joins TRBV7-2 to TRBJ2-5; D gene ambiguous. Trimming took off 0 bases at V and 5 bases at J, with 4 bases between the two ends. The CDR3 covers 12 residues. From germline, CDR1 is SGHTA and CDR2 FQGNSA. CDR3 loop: CASSLAFETQYF. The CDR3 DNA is TGTGCCAGCAGCTTAGCGTTCGAGACCCAGTACTTC.